This T cell receptor beta chain appears in the sequencing data of a study of blood T cell repertoires in COVID-19. Across the whole study: Researchers got acute and convalescent COVID-19 samples from the United States, Italy and Spain.

Original processing notes: Reference gene primer amplification gave nucleated cell count estimates. The method was immunoSEQ multiplex PCR; TCRdb's version includes in-frame clones alone and lacks a portion of them. That table gives V, J and clone size, and the DNA gave D and trimming. This sample has 35,000 to 50,000 clones; over 80% occur once, and the top ten carry 1% to 1.5%. The clonotype originates from a woman in her 40s with acute or convalescent COVID-19. Material: peripheral blood.

The DNA of the CDR3 is TGTGCCAGCAGCTTGAACTACAGGGTGAACACTGAAGCTTTCTTT. This encodes CASSLNYRVNTEAFF. The chain carries TRBV5-6 and TRBJ1-1, with D maybe TRBD1 (6 bases). CDR3 size: 15 residues. The germline gives CDR1 SGHDT, CDR2 YYEEEE. V was pared by 1 base and J by 0 bases, with 10 bases between. Combining the CDR3 with reference TRBV5-6 and TRBJ1-1 gives the whole variable domain DAGVTQSPTHLIKTRGQQVTLRCSPKSGHDTVSWYQQALGQGPQFIFQYYEEEERQRGNFPDRFSGHQFPNYSSELNVNALLLGDSALYLCASSLNYRVNTEAFFGQGTRLTVV.